Below are 28 T cell receptor beta chains sequenced from a single sample in a study of monozygotic twins with inflammatory bowel disease (dated by TCRdb to 2018 to 2020). Receptor amplification or capture employed 5' RACE. Data came from an Illumina HiSeq 2500. With the reads reprocessed by TCRdb, a single entry stands for each CDR3 protein sequence and no DNA is reported. The sample table gives about 450,000 distinct CDR3 sequences. The top ten constitute 2% to 3% of the sample. The sample comprised blood. The receptors here all came from a human donor with ulcerative colitis or Crohn's disease, or a healthy co-twin of an affected twin (not recorded which).

The V and J genes are TRBV12-3 or TRBV12-4 and TRBJ2-3; the TRBD2 assignment by TCRdb is unverifiable without DNA. The CDR3 runs to 15 residues. The CDR3 protein is CASSLTSGPTDTQYF.

The rearrangement uses TRBV2 and TRBJ1-5; TCRdb proposes TRBD1, but this gene call is untestable without DNA. The CDR3 totals 15 residues. Germline CDR1 reads SNHLY; CDR2 reads FYNNEI. The CDR3 protein is CASSGGPDGNQPQHF.

V and J are TRBV24-1 and TRBJ2-1; no DNA is available, so the TRBD1 call from TCRdb remains unchecked. This CDR3 region has 16 residues. Germline V CDR1 and CDR2: KGHDR, SFDVKD. Here the CDR3 reads CATSDLGGPRPGEQFF.

The CDR3 is CASSPVGRADSYEQYF. The chain carries TRBV6-1 and TRBJ2-7; lacking DNA, the TRBD2 call made by TCRdb goes unchecked. Germline CDR1 and CDR2: MNHNS and SASEGT. CDR3 length equals 16 residues.

The V and J genes are TRBV12-3 or TRBV12-4 and TRBJ2-5. The CDR3 is made up of 11 amino acids. CDR3 sequence: CASRRSGTQYF.

This rearrangement joins TRBV5-1 to TRBJ1-2; TCRdb gives TRBD1 as the D gene, but with no DNA this cannot be confirmed. In germline, CDR1 is SGHRS, CDR2 YFSETQ. The length of the CDR3 is 15 residues. The CDR3 sequence is CASSLTAPGDYGYTF.

V and J are TRBV7-8 and TRBJ2-3; TCRdb proposes TRBD2, but this gene call is untestable without DNA. This CDR3 comprises 17 residues. The germline V gene encodes CDR1 SGHVS and CDR2 FQNEAQ. CDR3 loop: CASTSRLGGGGTDTQYF.

V gene TRBV7-2 combines with J gene TRBJ1-2; TCRdb reports TRBD1, a call that lacks DNA to check it against. Germline CDR1 and CDR2: SGHTA and FQGNSA. The CDR3 has 14 amino acids. The chain's CDR3 is CASSLVGQGYGYTF.

The chain couples TRBV4-2 to TRBJ2-3; TCRdb's assignment of TRBD2 cannot be checked, as there is no DNA. Per germline, CDR1 LGHNA and CDR2 YNFKEQ. The CDR3 is 16 amino acids. This chain's CDR3 is CASSTRTSGDTDTQYF.

V gene TRBV9 combines with J gene TRBJ2-7; no DNA is available, so the TRBD1 call from TCRdb remains unchecked. CDR3 length: 14 amino acids. Germline V CDR1 and CDR2: SGDLS, YYNGEE. The CDR3 sequence: CASSPTPFWGEQYF.

The chain employs TRBV7-9 and TRBJ2-5; lacking DNA, the TRBD1 call made by TCRdb goes unchecked. The CDR3 contains 13 residues. The germline V gene encodes CDR1 SEHNR and CDR2 FQNEAQ (reference sequence). CDR3 in amino acids: CASRQGNQETQYF.

The chain carries TRBV28 and TRBJ2-2. Germline CDR1 MDHEN, CDR2 SYDVKM. This CDR3 contains 11 residues. The CDR3 protein is CAISIGGELFF.

This chain links TRBV28 with TRBJ2-3. Germline lookup yields CDR1 MDHEN and CDR2 SYDVKM. The CDR3 consists of 18 residues. The chain's CDR3 is CASSLSLFSSYLGDTQYF.

This chain joins TRBV12-3 or TRBV12-4 and TRBJ1-1. The CDR3 is 14 residues long. The CDR3 spells CASRRHSMNTEAFF.

The V call is TRBV5-1, the J call TRBJ1-5; the TCRdb D gene call, TRBD1, has no DNA to confirm it. The CDR3 extends over 17 amino acids. CDR1 is SGHRS and CDR2 is YFSETQ in the germline V gene. CDR3 region: CASSLGDSRNFNQPQHF.

The V and J genes are TRBV6-1 and TRBJ2-5; checking the TCRdb D call of TRBD1 is not possible without DNA. CDR1 is MNHNS, CDR2 SASEGT, per germline. The CDR3 is 15 amino acids. The CDR3 loop reads CASRGRQGLGSAQYF.

This chain links TRBV7-2 with TRBJ2-3; the D call from TCRdb, TRBD2, cannot be confirmed without DNA. CDR1 is SGHTA, CDR2 FQGNSA, per germline. The CDR3 has 16 residues. The CDR3 is CASSFSGRAGRDTQYF.

This chain connects TRBV18 to TRBJ1-1. Germline V lookup: CDR1 KGHSH, CDR2 LQKENI. This CDR3 is built from 14 residues. CDR3 sequence: CASSPQLSNTEAFF.

J is TRBJ2-6 and V is TRBV6-1. The CDR3 loop spans 17 amino acids. Germline lookup yields CDR1 MNHNS and CDR2 SASEGT. The CDR3 sequence: CASGIGGSFGGANVLTF.

J is TRBJ1-2 and V is TRBV20-1; TCRdb lists TRBD1, though no DNA is available to test this call. The CDR3 sequence is 15 residues long. Germline V gives CDR1 DFQATT, CDR2 SNEGSKA (reference sequence). CDR3 loop: CSARDPRTGGVGYTF.

The chain joins TRBV5-1 to TRBJ2-7; lacking DNA, the TRBD2 call made by TCRdb goes unchecked. Germline V lookup: CDR1 SGHRS, CDR2 YFSETQ. The CDR3 has 14 amino acids. This chain's CDR3 is CASSFQAGPYEQYF. The full variable domain, with the rest looked up from reference TRBV5-1 and TRBJ2-7, is KAGVTQTPRYLIKTRGQQVTLSCSPISGHRSVSWYQQTPGQGLQFLFEYFSETQRNKGNFPGRFSGRQFSNSRSEMNVSTLELGDSALYLCASSFQAGPYEQYFGPGTRLTVT.

The V gene is TRBV14, the J gene TRBJ1-1. Germline V CDR1 and CDR2: SGHDN, FVKESK. This CDR3 spans 18 amino acids. The chain's CDR3 is CASSTYRDSKGRGTEAFF.

This chain joins TRBV20-1 and TRBJ1-5; TCRdb returns TRBD1, unconfirmable since there is no DNA. The germline V gene has CDR1 DFQATT and CDR2 SNEGSKA (reference sequence). CDR3 size: 17 residues. CDR3: CSARTPPGRGNNQPQHF.

The chain uses TRBV28 and TRBJ2-1; the D gene TCRdb calls, TRBD2, cannot be checked with no DNA. Germline V gene sequence: CDR1 MDHEN, CDR2 SYDVKM. This CDR3 has 19 residues. The chain's CDR3 is CASGPHSGTSLLSYNEQFF.

The chain employs TRBV5-1 and TRBJ1-3. The CDR3 consists of 16 residues. In germline, CDR1 is SGHRS, CDR2 YFSETQ. CDR3 protein: CASSLGASSPGNTIYF.

The chain combines TRBV28 with TRBJ1-2; TCRdb's D gene call, TRBD1, goes unchecked for lack of DNA. The CDR3 has 15 residues. Per germline, CDR1 MDHEN and CDR2 SYDVKM. The CDR3 reads CASSLPTGAGYGYTF.

The rearrangement uses TRBV7-9 and TRBJ1-5; the D call from TCRdb, TRBD1, cannot be confirmed without DNA. This CDR3 has 16 amino acids. Germline V gives CDR1 SEHNR, CDR2 FQNEAQ (reference sequence). CDR3 sequence reads: CASSLGEGMGNQPQHF.

The chain uses TRBV6-6 and TRBJ2-5. Germline V lookup: CDR1 MNHNY, CDR2 SVGAGI (reference sequence). This CDR3 has 13 amino acids. CDR3 in amino acids: CASSIRAQETQYF.